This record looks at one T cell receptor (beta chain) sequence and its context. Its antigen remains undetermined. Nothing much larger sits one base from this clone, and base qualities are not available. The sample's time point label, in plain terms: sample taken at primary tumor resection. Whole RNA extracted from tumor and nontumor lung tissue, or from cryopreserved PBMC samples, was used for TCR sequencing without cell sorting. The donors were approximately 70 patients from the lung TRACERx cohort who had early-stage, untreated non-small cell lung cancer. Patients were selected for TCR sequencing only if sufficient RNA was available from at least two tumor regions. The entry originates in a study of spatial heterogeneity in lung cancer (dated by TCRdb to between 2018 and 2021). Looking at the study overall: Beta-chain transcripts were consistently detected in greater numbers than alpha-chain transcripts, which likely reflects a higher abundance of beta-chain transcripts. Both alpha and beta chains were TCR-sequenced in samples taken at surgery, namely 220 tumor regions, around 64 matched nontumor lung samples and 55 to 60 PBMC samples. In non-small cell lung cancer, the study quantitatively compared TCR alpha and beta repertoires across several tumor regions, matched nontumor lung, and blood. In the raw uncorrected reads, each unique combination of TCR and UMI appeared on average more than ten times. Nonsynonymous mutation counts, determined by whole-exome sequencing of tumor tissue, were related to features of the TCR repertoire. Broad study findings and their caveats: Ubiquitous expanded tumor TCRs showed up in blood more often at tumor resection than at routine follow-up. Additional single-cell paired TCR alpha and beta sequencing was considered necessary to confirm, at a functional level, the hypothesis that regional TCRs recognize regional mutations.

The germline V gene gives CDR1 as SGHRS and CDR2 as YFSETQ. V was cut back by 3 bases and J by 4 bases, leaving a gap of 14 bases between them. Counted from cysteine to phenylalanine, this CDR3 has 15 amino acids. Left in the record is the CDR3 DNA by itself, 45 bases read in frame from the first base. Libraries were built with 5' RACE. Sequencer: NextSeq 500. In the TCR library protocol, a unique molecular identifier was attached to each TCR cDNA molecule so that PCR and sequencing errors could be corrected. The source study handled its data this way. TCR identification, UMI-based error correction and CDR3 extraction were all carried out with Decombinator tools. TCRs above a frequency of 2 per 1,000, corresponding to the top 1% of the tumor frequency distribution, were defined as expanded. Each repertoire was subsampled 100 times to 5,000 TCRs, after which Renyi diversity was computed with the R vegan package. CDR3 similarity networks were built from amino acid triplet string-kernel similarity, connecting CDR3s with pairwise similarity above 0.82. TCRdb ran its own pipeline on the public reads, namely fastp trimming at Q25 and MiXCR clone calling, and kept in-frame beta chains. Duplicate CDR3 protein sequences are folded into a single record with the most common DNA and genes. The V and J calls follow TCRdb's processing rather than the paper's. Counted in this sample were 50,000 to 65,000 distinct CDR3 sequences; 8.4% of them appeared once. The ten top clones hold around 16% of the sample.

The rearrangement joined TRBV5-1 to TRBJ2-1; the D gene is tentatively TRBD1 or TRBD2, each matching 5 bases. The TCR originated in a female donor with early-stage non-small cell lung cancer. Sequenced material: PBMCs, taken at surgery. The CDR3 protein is CASSSEGSDYNEQFF. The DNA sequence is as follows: TGCGCCAGCAGCTCCGAGGGGTCCGATTACAATGAGCAGTTCTTC.